These 27 T cell receptor beta chains were sequenced from one sample in a study of blood T cell repertoires in COVID-19. Libraries were prepared by immunoSEQ multiplex PCR; TCRdb keeps only in-frame clonotypes and omits some of them. The table shows about 77,000 clones, with 75% to 85% occurring only once. The specimen sequenced was peripheral blood. All receptors derive from a woman aged 70-85 years with acute or convalescent COVID-19.

This chain uses TRBV6-5 with TRBJ1-5; perhaps TRBD1 as D (6 bases). The germline gives CDR1 MNHEY, CDR2 SVGAGI. V shed 6 bases and J shed 5 bases, with 8 bases lying between them. This CDR3 contains 12 residues. CDR3 coding DNA: TGTGCCAGCAGCCACAGGGATCAGCCCCAGCATTTT. Protein sequence: CASSHRDQPQHF.

The chain combines TRBV21-1 with TRBJ2-5; the table's D call TRBD1 went unverified against the DNA. TRBV21-1 is marked as a pseudogene. This CDR3 has 16 amino acids. CDR3 bases: TGTGCCAGCAGCAAAGGTCTGGGGGCTATGGGAGAGACCCAGTACTTC. It translates to CASSKGLGAMGETQYF.

The chain is built from TRBV5-1 and TRBJ1-5; D not resolved. Germline V gene data show CDR1 as SGHRS and CDR2 as YFSETQ. V dropped 7 bases and J dropped 2 bases, with 16 bases sitting between them. CDR3 size: 15 residues. For the CDR3, the DNA is TGCGCCAGCCGACCTCAGGAGGGTGGCAATCAGCCCCAGCATTTT. Residues: CASRPQEGGNQPQHF.

V gene TRBV4-1 combines with J gene TRBJ1-2; 12 bases match TRBD1. The CDR3 spans 17 residues. V lost 0 bases and J lost 5; bases outside the gene matches: 7. CDR1 and CDR2 from the germline V gene are MGHRA and YSYEKL. CDR3: CASSQEGQGALSYGYTF. CDR3 DNA: TGCGCCAGCAGCCAAGAGGGACAGGGGGCGCTTTCGTATGGCTACACCTTC.

The rearrangement links TRBV5-4 to TRBJ1-1; possibly TRBD1 for D (5 bases). CDR1 and CDR2 (germline): SGHNT, YYREEE (reference sequence). The CDR3 runs to 15 residues. The V end lost 4 bases, the J end lost 1 base, and 14 bases lay between the germline ends. CDR3 coding DNA: TGTGCCAGCAGCGTCGATAGGGGTACGAACACTGAAGCTTTCTTT. This translates into CASSVDRGTNTEAFF.

V usage is TRBV11-3 and J usage is TRBJ1-5; maybe TRBD1 (5 bases). The CDR3 is made up of 20 amino acids. Germline loops: CDR1 SGHNT, CDR2 YENEEA. Trimming took 5 bases from V and 3 from J, leaving 29 bases between them. Written as DNA, the CDR3 is TGTGCCAGCAGCCGCTCTTGCGAAGGGGATCGGTATTATTACAATCAGCCCCAGCATTTT. Protein product: CASSRSCEGDRYYYNQPQHF.

This CDR3 reads CASSLGGTGGTYGYTF. CDR3 DNA sequence: TGTGCCAGCAGCTTAGGGGGCACAGGGGGAACCTATGGCTACACCTTC. This chain joins TRBV7-2 and TRBJ1-2; 8 bases fit TRBD1. The CDR3 is 16 amino acids. Germline values: CDR1 SGHTA, CDR2 FQGNSA. J lost 4 bases, V lost 1 base, and 8 bases had no gene match.

This clone has just one count. V gene TRBV7-2 combines with J gene TRBJ2-5; D possibly corresponds to TRBD1 (7 bases). CDR3 size: 14 residues. The germline gives CDR1 SGHTA, CDR2 FQGNSA. Trimming shortened V by 2 bases and J by 7 bases, and 14 bases separated the two germline ends. The CDR3 sequence is CASSLSNRGGTQYF. The CDR3 DNA reads TGTGCCAGCAGCTTATCGAACAGGGGAGGGACCCAGTACTTC.

The CDR3 bases are TGTGCCACCAGCAGAGAACTGGAGACCTTTCGGTCTCAGCATTTT. This translates into CATSRELETFRSQHF. The gene calls are TRBV15 and TRBJ1-5; no firm D call. Germline V CDR1 and CDR2: LNHNV, YYDKDF (reference sequence). This CDR3 region has 15 residues. V dropped 0 bases and J dropped 13 bases, with 19 bases sitting between them.

This clone has only one observation. The chain joins TRBV20-1 to TRBJ1-1; TRBD1 agrees at 7 bases. V shed 3 bases and J 7 bases; nucleotides not matched to a gene: 2. Germline-derived CDR1 and CDR2 are DFQATT and SNEGSKA (reference sequence). This CDR3 contains 11 residues. In DNA form, the CDR3 reads TGCAGTGCTAGGGACAGGCTTGAAGCTTTCTTT. This encodes CSARDRLEAFF.

This clone was found once. The chain couples TRBV5-8 to TRBJ1-5; D may be TRBD1 (5 bases). The CDR3 runs 18 residues. Germline CDR1 and CDR2: SGHTS and YDEGEE. Between the trimmed V and J ends, which lost 4 bases and 3 bases, there was a span of 23 bases. The CDR3 nucleotides read TGTGCCAGCAGCGCTAACCTCGACAGCGGGCCTAACAATCAGCCCCAGCATTTT. Its translation: CASSANLDSGPNNQPQHF.

The rearrangement uses TRBV6-5 and TRBJ1-1; D gene uncertain. The CDR3 is made up of 13 amino acids. Germline loops: CDR1 MNHEY, CDR2 SVGAGI. V lost 1 base and J lost 4, with 7 bases in between. This CDR3 is CASSYLAGTEAFF. CDR3 DNA: TGTGCCAGCAGTTACTTGGCGGGCACTGAAGCTTTCTTT.

This chain connects TRBV3-1 (or the pseudogene TRBV3-2) to TRBJ1-2, with TRBD1 matching 8 bases. CDR1 and CDR2 from the germline V gene are LGHDT and YNNKEL (reference sequence). After removal of 1 base from V and 8 bases from J, the junction contained 6 bases not matched to a gene. The CDR3 has 14 amino acids. The CDR3 is CASSQGGQGRGYTF. The CDR3 coding sequence is TGTGCCAGCAGCCAAGGTGGACAGGGAAGGGGCTACACCTTC.

The chain carries TRBV15 and TRBJ2-7, with 9 bases matching TRBD1. The CDR3 contains 14 residues. Germline V CDR1 and CDR2: LNHNV, YYDKDF (reference sequence). J gave up 7 bases and V 5 bases, and 9 bases lay outside the gene matches. The DNA for the CDR3 is TGTGCCACCAGCGCGCGGGGACAGGGTGGGGAGCAGTACTTC. Amino acids: CATSARGQGGEQYF.

The chain couples TRBV29-1 to TRBJ1-3; a possible D gene is TRBD1 (6 bases). V shed 0 bases and J shed 0 bases, with 15 bases lying between them. The CDR3 runs 17 residues. Looked up from germline, CDR1 is SQVTM and CDR2 is ANQGSEA. The CDR3 protein is CSVEDPDRLNSGNTIYF. The CDR3 DNA sequence: TGCAGCGTTGAAGATCCGGACAGACTCAACTCTGGAAACACCATATATTTT.

This chain joins TRBV2 and TRBJ1-6, with TRBD1 matching 7 bases. V trimming: 7 bases; J trimming: 4 bases; junction bases outside the gene matches: 7. CDR3 length: 15 residues. Germline lookup yields CDR1 SNHLY and CDR2 FYNNEI. CDR3 sequence: CASTNKQGYNSPLHF. In nucleotides, the CDR3 is TGTGCCAGCACTAATAAACAGGGGTATAATTCACCCCTCCACTTT.

Only a few counts were recorded for this clone. The J gene is TRBJ1-2, the V gene TRBV11-2, with 9 bases aligning to TRBD1. V was pared by 5 bases and J by 2 bases, with 3 bases of the junction left unmatched. Germline-derived CDR1 and CDR2 are SGHAT and FQNNGV. The CDR3 extends over 14 amino acids. CDR3 DNA sequence: TGTGCCAGCAGCATTGGACAGGGGAACTATGGCTACACCTTC. Translated, it gives CASSIGQGNYGYTF.

The chain has TRBV19 and TRBJ2-7; TRBD1 matches at 8 bases. V lost 3 bases, J lost 2 bases, and 21 bases stayed unmatched. The CDR3 loop spans 20 amino acids. Germline CDR1 reads LNHDA; CDR2 reads SQIVND (reference sequence). The CDR3 DNA is TGTGCCAGTAGTATCAACCAATTGCCCGGGACAGGCCTTATACCCTACGAGCAGTACTTC. This gives the protein CASSINQLPGTGLIPYEQYF.

The J gene is TRBJ1-6, the V gene TRBV5-1; tentative D call: TRBD1 (5 bases). Germline V gene sequence: CDR1 SGHRS, CDR2 YFSETQ. The CDR3 extends over 14 amino acids. Trimming took off 2 bases at V and 5 bases at J, with 8 bases between the two ends. The CDR3 spells CASSLGQDNSPLHF. The CDR3 DNA sequence: TGCGCCAGCAGCTTAGGACAAGATAATTCACCCCTCCACTTT.

In its sample, this clone was seen once. This rearrangement joins TRBV6-6 to TRBJ1-5; D gene unclear. Germline CDR1 MNHNY, CDR2 SVGAGI (reference sequence). With 2 bases removed from V and 6 bases from J, the gap between germline ends came to 5 bases. The CDR3 is 12 residues long. DNA for the CDR3: TGTGCCAGCAGTTACCTAGGTCAGCCCCAGCATTTT. It encodes CASSYLGQPQHF.

The chain is built from TRBV5-6 and TRBJ1-1, with 7 bases identical to TRBD1. This CDR3 comprises 13 residues. After removal of 4 bases from V and 6 bases from J, the junction contained 6 bases not matched to a gene. Per germline, CDR1 SGHDT and CDR2 YYEEEE. The CDR3: CASSRDSGAEAFF. The CDR3 coding sequence is TGTGCCAGCAGCAGGGACAGTGGGGCTGAAGCTTTCTTT.

The rearrangement links TRBV27 to TRBJ1-6; D unclear. This CDR3 spans 12 amino acids. The ends were cut back, 2 bases at V and 9 bases at J, with 5 bases in the middle. Germline V gene data show CDR1 as MNHEY and CDR2 as SMNVEV (reference sequence). As DNA, the CDR3 is TGTGCCAGCAGTTTACTCGGTTCACCCCTCCACTTT. Translating gives CASSLLGSPLHF.

This chain connects TRBV5-4 to TRBJ1-3; no clear D gene. V gave up 4 bases and J gave up 2 bases, with 16 bases separating them. The CDR3 loop spans 16 amino acids. Germline V gives CDR1 SGHNT, CDR2 YYREEE (reference sequence). The DNA for the CDR3 is TGTGCCAGCAGCCCGGGCGGGCGGTTCACTGGAAACACCATATATTTT. It is translated as CASSPGGRFTGNTIYF.

The chain joins TRBV5-1 to TRBJ2-3; TRBD2 matches at 7 bases. CDR1 SGHRS and CDR2 YFSETQ come from the germline V gene. Germline trimming cut 5 bases from V and 1 base from J; bases unmatched to any gene: 10. This CDR3 contains 16 residues. CDR3 DNA sequence: TGCGCCAGCAGTTTGACTAAGCGGGGAGGCACAGATACGCAGTATTTT. Translation gives CASSLTKRGGTDTQYF.

The chain has TRBV10-3 and TRBJ2-1; the D gene is possibly TRBD1 (5 bases). Per germline, CDR1 ENHRY and CDR2 SYGVKD. Deletions cut 0 bases from V and 7 bases from J, with 10 bases between. CDR3 length: 14 amino acids. In DNA, the CDR3 is TGTGCCATCAGTGAGTCTGACAGTGAGAATGAGCAGTTCTTC. As protein: CAISESDSENEQFF.

The chain couples TRBV7-2 to TRBJ2-1; 11 nucleotides line up with TRBD2. The V gene end was trimmed by 4 bases and the J gene end by 7 bases; junction bases not matched to a gene: 15. The CDR3 loop spans 18 amino acids. Germline V gene sequence: CDR1 SGHTA, CDR2 FQGNSA. The CDR3, as DNA: TGTGCCAGCAGCTCAAGGCCCCCTGCTAGCGGGGGGTTTAATGAGCAGTTCTTC. It is translated as CASSSRPPASGGFNEQFF.

This clone was seen a handful of times. The chain uses TRBV7-6 and TRBJ1-5, with 10 positions matching TRBD1. The germline V gene encodes CDR1 SGHVS and CDR2 FNYEAQ. J was trimmed by 4 bases and V by 4 bases; bases with no gene match: 7. The CDR3 consists of 16 residues. The DNA of the CDR3 is TGTGCCAGCAGCTCCGGTATGGGACAGGGGAATCAGCCCCAGCATTTT. Its protein is CASSSGMGQGNQPQHF.